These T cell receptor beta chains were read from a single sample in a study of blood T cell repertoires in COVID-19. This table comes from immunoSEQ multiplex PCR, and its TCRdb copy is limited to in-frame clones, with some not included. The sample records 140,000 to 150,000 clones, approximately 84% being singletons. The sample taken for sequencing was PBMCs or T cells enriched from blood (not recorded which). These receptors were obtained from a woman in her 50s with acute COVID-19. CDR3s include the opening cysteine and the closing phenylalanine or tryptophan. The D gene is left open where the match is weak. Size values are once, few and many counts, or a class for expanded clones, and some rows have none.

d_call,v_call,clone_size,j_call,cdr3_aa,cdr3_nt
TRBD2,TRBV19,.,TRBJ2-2,CASSKLAGGDRNTGELFF,TGTGCCAGTAGCAAACTAGCGGGAGGAGACCGGAACACCGGGGAGCTGTTTTTT
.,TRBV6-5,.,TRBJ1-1,CASSFGQTNTEAFF,TGTGCCAGCAGTTTTGGACAGACGAACACTGAAGCTTTCTTT
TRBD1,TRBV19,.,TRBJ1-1,CASSPPLGQGVNTEAFF,TGTGCCAGTAGTCCCCCCCTGGGACAGGGAGTGAACACTGAAGCTTTCTTT
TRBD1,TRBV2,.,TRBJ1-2,CASRPGQDYGYTF,TGTGCCAGCAGACCGGGACAGGACTATGGCTACACCTTC
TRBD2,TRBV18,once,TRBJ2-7,CASSPGLAGGYEQYF,TGTGCCAGCTCCCCAGGACTAGCGGGAGGTTACGAGCAGTACTTC
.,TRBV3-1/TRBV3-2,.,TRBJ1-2,CASSQGSRVSVDYGYTF,TGTGCCAGCAGCCAAGGATCCAGGGTGAGTGTTGACTATGGCTACACCTTC
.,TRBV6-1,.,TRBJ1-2,CASSERGHRNYGYTF,TGTGCCAGCAGTGAAAGGGGACATCGCAACTATGGCTACACCTTC
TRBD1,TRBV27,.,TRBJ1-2,CASRRTGLRYGYTF,TGTGCCAGCAGGAGGACAGGGTTGAGATATGGCTACACCTTC
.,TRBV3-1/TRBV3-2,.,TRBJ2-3,CASSPSGTLKMDTQYF,TGTGCCAGCAGCCCCTCCGGGACACTGAAGATGGATACGCAGTATTTT
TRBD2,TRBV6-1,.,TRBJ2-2,CASSEWMSGGTGELFF,TGTGCCAGCAGTGAATGGATGAGCGGGGGCACCGGGGAGCTGTTTTTT
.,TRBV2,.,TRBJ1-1,CASGQTNAEAFF,TGTGCCAGCGGACAGACGAACGCTGAAGCTTTCTTT
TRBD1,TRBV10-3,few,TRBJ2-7,CAIKGDRASSYEQYF,TGTGCCATCAAGGGGGACAGGGCCAGCTCCTACGAGCAGTACTTC
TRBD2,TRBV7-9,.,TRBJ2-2,CASRYHPAGGDTGELFF,TGTGCCAGCAGGTATCATCCTGCGGGGGGGGACACCGGGGAGCTGTTTTTT
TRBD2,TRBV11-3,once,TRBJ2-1,CASGTTSGSNEQFF,TGTGCCAGCGGTACGACTAGCGGGAGCAATGAGCAGTTCTTC
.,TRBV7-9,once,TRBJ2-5,CASRGGETQYF,TGTGCCAGCAGGGGAGGTGAGACCCAGTACTTC
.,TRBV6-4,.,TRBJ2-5,CASSDTKSPRQETQYF,TGTGCCAGCAGTGACACCAAGTCTCCCAGGCAAGAGACCCAGTACTTC
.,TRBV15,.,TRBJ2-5,CATSREAQYQETQYF,TGTGCCACCAGCAGAGAGGCCCAGTACCAAGAGACCCAGTACTTC
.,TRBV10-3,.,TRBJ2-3,CAISDERFTDTQYF,TGTGCCATCAGTGACGAGCGGTTCACAGATACGCAGTATTTT
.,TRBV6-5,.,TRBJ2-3,CASNKLASTDTQYF,TGTGCCAGCAATAAGCTAGCTAGCACAGATACGCAGTATTTT
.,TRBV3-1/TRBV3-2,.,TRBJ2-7,CASGLSGTYEQYF,TGTGCCAGCGGGCTTTCCGGGACCTACGAGCAGTACTTC
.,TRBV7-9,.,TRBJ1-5,CASSTSGQPNQPQHF,TGTGCCAGCAGCACTTCGGGACAACCCAATCAGCCCCAGCATTTT
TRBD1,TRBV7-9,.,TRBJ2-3,CASSIQGTDTQYF,TGTGCCAGCAGTATACAGGGGACAGATACGCAGTATTTT
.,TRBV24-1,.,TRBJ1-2,CATSDLNNPGGTHGYTF,TGTGCCACCAGTGATTTGAACAATCCGGGGGGGACTCATGGCTACACCTTC
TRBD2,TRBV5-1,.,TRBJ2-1,CASSLGGGSSYNEQFF,TGCGCCAGCAGCTTGGGCGGGGGGAGCTCCTACAATGAGCAGTTCTTC
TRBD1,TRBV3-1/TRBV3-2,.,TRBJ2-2,CASRGQGRNTGELFF,TGTGCCAGCAGAGGACAGGGACGAAACACCGGGGAGCTGTTTTTT
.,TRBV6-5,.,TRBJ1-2,CASRSDINYGYTF,TGTGCCAGCAGATCGGACATTAACTATGGCTACACCTTC
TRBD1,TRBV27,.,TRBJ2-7,CASTPGGSSYEQYF,TGTGCCAGCACTCCAGGGGGAAGCTCCTACGAGCAGTACTTC
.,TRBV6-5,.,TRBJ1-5,CASRFDFSNQPQHF,TGTGCCAGCAGGTTTGACTTTAGCAATCAGCCCCAGCATTTT
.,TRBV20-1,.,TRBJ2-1,CSSQRQNEQFF,TGCAGTTCACAGAGACAGAATGAGCAGTTCTTC
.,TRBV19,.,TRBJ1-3,CASSMQSLLNSGNTIYF,TGTGCCAGTAGTATGCAATCACTGCTGAACTCTGGAAACACCATATATTTT
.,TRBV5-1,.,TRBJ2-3,CASSLELAPDTQYF,TGCGCCAGCAGCTTGGAACTAGCCCCAGATACGCAGTATTTT
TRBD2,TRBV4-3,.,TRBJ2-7,CASSQGLAGEYEQYF,TGCGCCAGCAGCCAAGGACTAGCGGGAGAGTACGAGCAGTACTTC
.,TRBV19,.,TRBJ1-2,CASRRGGKVYGYTF,TGTGCCAGCCGGAGGGGAGGGAAAGTCTATGGCTACACCTTC
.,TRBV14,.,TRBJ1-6,CASSQEPGSPLHF,TGTGCCAGCAGCCAAGAACCAGGATCACCCCTCCACTTT
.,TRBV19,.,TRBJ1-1,CASNPQGLVSRGEAFF,TGTGCCAGTAATCCTCAAGGTCTGGTCTCCCGCGGAGAAGCTTTCTTT
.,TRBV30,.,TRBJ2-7,CAWSAGSGYEQYF,TGTGCCTGGTCCGCCGGGAGTGGGTACGAGCAGTACTTC
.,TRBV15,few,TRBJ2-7,CATSTGQSYEQYF,TGTGCCACCAGCACTGGACAGTCCTACGAGCAGTACTTC
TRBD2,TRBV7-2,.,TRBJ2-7,CASSLLAGGSILYEQYF,TGTGCCAGCAGCCTACTAGCGGGAGGGTCCATCCTCTACGAGCAGTACTTC
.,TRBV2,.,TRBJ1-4,CASSRETPELFF,TGTGCCAGCAGTAGGGAGACCCCCGAACTGTTTTTT
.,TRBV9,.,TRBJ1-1,CASSAQDRAFF,TGTGCCAGCAGCGCCCAAGACAGGGCTTTCTTT
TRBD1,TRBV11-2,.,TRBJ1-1,CASSPGQGNTEAFF,TGTGCCAGCAGCCCGGGACAGGGGAACACTGAAGCTTTCTTT
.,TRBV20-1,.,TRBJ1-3,CSASGQGSSGNTIYF,TGCAGTGCTAGTGGGCAGGGCAGCTCTGGAAACACCATATATTTT
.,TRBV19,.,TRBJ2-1,CASSIPMTTFGQFF,TGTGCCAGTAGTATACCGATGACTACTTTTGGGCAGTTCTTC
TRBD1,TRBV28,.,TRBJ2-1,CASSYGTANEQFF,TGTGCCAGCAGTTACGGGACAGCCAATGAGCAGTTCTTC
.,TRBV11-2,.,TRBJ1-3,CASSLAPDSGNTIYF,TGTGCCAGCAGCTTAGCCCCGGACAGCGGAAACACCATATATTTT
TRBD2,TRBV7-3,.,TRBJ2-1,CASSLKIGTSGPLGSYNEQFF,TGTGCCAGCAGCTTAAAGATTGGGACTAGCGGGCCCCTTGGGTCCTACAATGAGCAGTTCTTC